Listed below are T cell receptor beta chains from one sample, sequenced in a study of blood T cell repertoires in COVID-19. Some clones are missing from TCRdb's copy, which holds only in-frame ones; the method was immunoSEQ multiplex PCR. This sample yields 150,000 or so clones, of which just over 90% are seen a single time; roughly 2.1% belongs to the top ten. The specimen sequenced was peripheral blood. The origin of the receptors is a man between 18 and 29 years old with acute or convalescent COVID-19. CDR3s include the opening cysteine and the closing phenylalanine or tryptophan. D genes are given only for firm matches. Clone size is given for some rows only: seen once, a few or many times, or a class if the clone is expanded.

>-|-|TRBJ1-5|TRBV11-2
CASSFRAMRRNQPQHF
TGTGCCAGCAGCTTCAGGGCAATGCGTAGAAATCAGCCCCAGCATTTT
>-|-|TRBJ2-1|TRBV3-1/TRBV3-2
CASSQETLSSYNEQFF
TGTGCCAGCAGCCAAGAAACGTTGAGCTCCTACAATGAGCAGTTCTTC
>TRBD1|-|TRBJ2-3|TRBV12-5
CASGLGSPGTGTDTQYF
TGTGCTAGTGGTTTGGGTAGCCCGGGGACAGGCACAGATACGCAGTATTTT
>-|-|TRBJ1-3|TRBV25-1
CASSDRWGVSGNTIYF
TGTGCCAGCAGTGATAGGTGGGGAGTGTCTGGAAACACCATATATTTT
>-|-|TRBJ1-6|TRBV12-1
CASPLRLAGLSYNSPLHF
TGTGCCAGCCCTTTGAGACTAGCGGGGCTCTCCTATAATTCACCCCTCCACTTT
>TRBD1|-|TRBJ2-7|TRBV19
CASSPQYRGYEQYF
TGTGCCAGTAGCCCACAATACAGGGGCTACGAGCAGTACTTC
>-|few|TRBJ2-7|TRBV27
CASSPLAGLLNEQYF
TGTGCCAGCAGTCCCTTGGCGGGATTATTAAACGAGCAGTACTTC
>TRBD2|-|TRBJ2-2|TRBV12-5
CASGLLLAGAGELFF
TGTGCTAGTGGTTTGCTCCTAGCGGGGGCCGGGGAGCTGTTTTTT
>-|few|TRBJ1-4|TRBV20-1
CSASREKLFF
TGCAGTGCTAGCCGTGAAAAACTGTTTTTT
>TRBD1|once|TRBJ1-1|TRBV5-4
CASSRDRDTEAFF
TGTGCCAGCAGCAGAGACAGGGACACTGAAGCTTTCTTT
>-|-|TRBJ2-1|TRBV29-1
CSVEDTQTGYDEQFF
TGCAGCGTTGAAGATACACAGACAGGATATGATGAGCAGTTCTTC
>-|-|TRBJ2-7|TRBV7-9
CASSLGVSYEQYF
TGTGCCAGCAGCTTAGGAGTATCCTACGAGCAGTACTTC
>-|-|TRBJ1-2|TRBV15
CATSRDRGFYGYTF
TGTGCCACCAGCAGAGACAGGGGTTTCTATGGCTACACCTTC
>TRBD1|-|TRBJ1-2|TRBV5-4
CASSFSGQGSSGYTF
TGTGCCAGCAGCTTCTCGGGACAGGGCTCATCGGGCTACACCTTC
>-|-|TRBJ1-1|TRBV5-1
CASSSSRENTEAFF
TGCGCCAGCAGCTCGAGCAGGGAGAACACTGAAGCTTTCTTT
>TRBD2|-|TRBJ2-1|TRBV10-1
CASAPGLGDYNEQFF
TGCGCCAGCGCCCCGGGACTAGGGGACTACAATGAGCAGTTCTTC
>TRBD1|-|TRBJ2-2|TRBV6-1
CASSGGQEINTGELFF
TGTGCCAGCAGTGGCGGACAGGAGATCAACACCGGGGAGCTGTTTTTT
>TRBD2|-|TRBJ2-1|TRBV19
CASSSPSGGPREQFF
TGTGCCAGTAGTAGCCCTAGCGGGGGACCGAGGGAGCAGTTCTTC
>TRBD1|-|TRBJ2-4|TRBV6-1
CASSEAGGQGSWTKNIQYF
TGTGCCAGCAGTGAAGCGGGAGGACAGGGGAGTTGGACCAAAAACATTCAGTACTTC
>-|-|TRBJ1-5|TRBV5-6
CASSLLQGTNQPQHF
TGTGCCAGCAGCTTACTACAGGGAACTAATCAGCCCCAGCATTTT
>-|-|TRBJ2-1|TRBV27
CASTLGPESQYEQFF
TGTGCCAGCACCCTGGGGCCAGAGAGCCAATATGAGCAGTTCTTC
>TRBD1|-|TRBJ2-5|TRBV19
CASSKQGALIGETQYF
TGTGCCAGTAGTAAACAGGGGGCGCTGATAGGGGAGACCCAGTACTTC
>-|-|TRBJ2-7|TRBV24-1
CATSRGKYEQYF
TGTGCCACCAGCCGGGGGAAATACGAGCAGTACTTC
>TRBD1|once|TRBJ1-1|TRBV6-5
CASRTGVEAFF
TGTGCCAGCAGGACAGGGGTAGAAGCTTTCTTT
>TRBD1|-|TRBJ1-1|TRBV5-1
CASNAARGPTEAFF
TGCGCCAGCAACGCTGCCAGGGGGCCCACTGAAGCTTTCTTT
>-|-|TRBJ1-6|TRBV19
CASSIARTADYNSPLHF
TGTGCCAGTAGTATAGCCCGGACAGCCGATTATAATTCACCCCTCCACTTT
>-|-|TRBJ1-1|TRBV5-1
CASSITDEAFF
TGCGCCAGCAGCATCACTGATGAAGCTTTCTTT
>-|-|TRBJ2-5|TRBV7-9
CASIREEGVQETQYF
TGTGCCAGCATTAGGGAGGAGGGTGTACAAGAGACCCAGTACTTC
>TRBD1|once|TRBJ2-3|TRBV3-1/TRBV3-2
CASSQDLWGTGDTDTQYF
TGTGCCAGCAGCCAAGATCTATGGGGGACAGGGGACACAGATACGCAGTATTTT
>-|-|TRBJ2-2|TRBV27
CASSSLNTGELFF
TGTGCCAGCAGTTCGTTGAACACCGGGGAGCTGTTTTTT
>-|-|TRBJ1-5|TRBV6-2/TRBV6-3
CASSYQGWDQPQHF
TGTGCCAGCAGTTATCAGGGTTGGGATCAGCCCCAGCATTTT
>TRBD1|-|TRBJ2-1|TRBV11-2
CASSLEPGQPYNEQFF
TGTGCCAGCAGCTTAGAGCCGGGACAGCCCTACAATGAGCAGTTCTTC
>-|-|TRBJ1-1|TRBV6-5
CASSYSPGTEAFF
TGTGCCAGCAGTTACAGTCCCGGCACTGAAGCTTTCTTT
>TRBD1|-|TRBJ1-6|TRBV6-2/TRBV6-3
CASSTGRQGALSNSPLHF
TGTGCCAGCAGTACCGGTAGACAGGGGGCGTTGAGCAATTCACCCCTCCACTTT
>TRBD1|once|TRBJ2-1|TRBV6-2/TRBV6-3
CASSPGQGKSRYNEQFF
TGTGCCAGCAGCCCGGGACAGGGAAAATCGCGTTACAATGAGCAGTTCTTC
>TRBD1|-|TRBJ1-4|TRBV5-1
CASSLGQGFFEKLFF
TGCGCCAGCAGCTTGGGACAGGGTTTTTTTGAAAAACTGTTTTTT
>TRBD1|-|TRBJ1-2|TRBV15
CATSRGGTGTNYGYTF
TGTGCCACCAGCAGAGGGGGGACAGGGACTAACTATGGCTACACCTTC
>TRBD1|-|TRBJ2-7|TRBV19
CASSISRDRTYEQYF
TGTGCCAGTAGTATATCCCGGGACAGGACCTACGAGCAGTACTTC
>TRBD1|-|TRBJ1-2|TRBV12-3/TRBV12-4
CASRAGTDGYTF
TGTGCCAGCAGGGCCGGGACAGATGGCTACACCTTC
>TRBD2|-|TRBJ2-2|TRBV2
CASSGSAGGPTGELFF
TGTGCCAGCAGTGGTTCGGCGGGAGGCCCCACCGGGGAGCTGTTTTTT
>TRBD1|-|TRBJ2-7|TRBV7-9
CASSPGQGYEQYF
TGTGCCAGCAGCCCCGGACAGGGGTACGAGCAGTACTTC
>-|-|TRBJ2-2|TRBV2
CASTRETNTGELFF
TGTGCCAGCACGAGGGAGACGAACACCGGGGAGCTGTTTTTT
>TRBD1|-|TRBJ1-2|TRBV4-2
CASSQETGTANYGYTF
TGTGCCAGCAGCCAAGAAACAGGGACAGCTAACTATGGCTACACCTTC
>-|-|TRBJ1-1|TRBV5-8
CASSFRGNTEAFF
TGTGCCAGCAGCTTCAGGGGCAACACTGAAGCTTTCTTT
>-|-|TRBJ1-3|TRBV19
CASSIGRETGNTIYF
TGTGCCAGTAGTATAGGCCGGGAGACTGGAAACACCATATATTTT
>-|-|TRBJ1-2|TRBV2
CASQMSAGSGYTF
TGTGCCAGCCAGATGTCGGCCGGGAGTGGCTACACCTTC
>TRBD1|once|TRBJ1-3|TRBV9
CASSVGQGATGNTIYF
TGTGCCAGCAGCGTAGGTCAGGGGGCCACTGGAAACACCATATATTTT